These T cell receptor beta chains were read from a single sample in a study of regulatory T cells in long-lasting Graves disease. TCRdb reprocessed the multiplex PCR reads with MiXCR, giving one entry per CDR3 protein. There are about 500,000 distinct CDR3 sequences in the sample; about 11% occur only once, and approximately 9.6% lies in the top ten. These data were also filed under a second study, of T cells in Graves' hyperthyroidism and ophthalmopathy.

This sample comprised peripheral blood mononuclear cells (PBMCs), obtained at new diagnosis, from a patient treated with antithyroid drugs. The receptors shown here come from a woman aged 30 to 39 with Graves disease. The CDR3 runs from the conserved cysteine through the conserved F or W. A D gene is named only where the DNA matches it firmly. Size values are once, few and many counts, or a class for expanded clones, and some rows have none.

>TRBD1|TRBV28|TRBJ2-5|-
CASSQGQGEETQYF
TGTGCCAGCAGTCAGGGACAGGGGGAGGAGACCCAGTACTTC
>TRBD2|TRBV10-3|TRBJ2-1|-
CAISESKGTTAYNEQFF
TGTGCCATCAGTGAGTCTAAGGGGACTACTGCCTACAATGAGCAGTTCTTC
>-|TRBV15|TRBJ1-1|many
CATSSRGGTEAFF
TGTGCCACCAGCTCAAGGGGGGGGACTGAAGCTTTCTTT
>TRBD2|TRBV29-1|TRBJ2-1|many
CSVEGGTSGNLVLHNEQFF
TGCAGCGTTGAAGGAGGGACTAGCGGGAACCTGGTCCTACACAATGAGCAGTTCTTC
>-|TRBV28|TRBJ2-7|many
CASSFRGRSSYEQYF
TGTGCCAGCAGTTTCCGAGGCCGGAGCTCCTACGAGCAGTACTTC
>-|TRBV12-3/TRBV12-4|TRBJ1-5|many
CASSPPLGTSNQPQHF
TGTGCCAGCAGTCCCCCCCTGGGGACTAGCAATCAGCCCCAGCATTTT
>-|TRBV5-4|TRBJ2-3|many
CASGTSSGTDTQYF
TGTGCCAGCGGAACCTCGAGCGGCACAGATACGCAGTATTTT
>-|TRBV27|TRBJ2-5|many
CASSLSLTPETQYF
TGTGCCAGCAGTTTATCGTTGACCCCAGAGACCCAGTACTTC
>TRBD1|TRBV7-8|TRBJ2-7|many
CASNTRRTGTYEQYF
TGTGCCAGCAACACCAGGAGGACAGGGACCTACGAGCAGTACTTC
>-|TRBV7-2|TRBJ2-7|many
CASSLETGPLGRGMYEQYF
TGTGCCAGCAGCTTAGAAACGGGCCCCTTAGGAAGGGGGATGTACGAGCAGTACTTC
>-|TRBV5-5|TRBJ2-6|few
CASSSWTEGYRSGANVLTF
TGTGCCAGCAGCTCTTGGACGGAGGGTTACCGCTCTGGGGCCAACGTCCTGACTTTC
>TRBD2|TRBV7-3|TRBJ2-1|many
CASSLGLAEAGEQFF
TGTGCCAGCAGCTTAGGACTAGCGGAGGCCGGTGAGCAGTTCTTC
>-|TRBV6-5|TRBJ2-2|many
CASSYSRGAGELFF
TGTGCCAGCAGTTACTCGAGAGGGGCCGGGGAGCTGTTTTTT
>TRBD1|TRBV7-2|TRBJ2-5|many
CASSPRTGETQYF
TGTGCCAGCAGCCCCCGGACAGGGGAGACCCAGTACTTC
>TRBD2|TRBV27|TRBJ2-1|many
CASRRAGGPSEQFF
TGTGCCAGCAGACGAGCGGGAGGGCCCAGTGAGCAGTTCTTC
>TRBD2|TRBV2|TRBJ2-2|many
CASSVPGLAGVRNTGELFF
TGTGCCAGCAGTGTCCCGGGACTAGCGGGTGTTCGGAACACCGGGGAGCTGTTTTTT
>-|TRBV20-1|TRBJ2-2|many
CSSRGSTGELFF
TGCAGCAGCAGGGGCAGCACCGGGGAGCTGTTTTTT
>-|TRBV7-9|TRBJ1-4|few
CASSLLGGPANEKLFF
TGTGCCAGCAGCCTACTAGGGGGACCGGCTAATGAAAAACTGTTTTTT
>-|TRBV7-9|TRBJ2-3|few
CASSTDWAGAGTDTQYF
TGTGCCAGCAGCACGGACTGGGCGGGCGCTGGCACAGATACGCAGTATTTT
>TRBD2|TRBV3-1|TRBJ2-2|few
CASSQDWSGAWTGELFF
TGTGCCAGCAGCCAAGATTGGAGCGGGGCCTGGACCGGGGAGCTGTTTTTT
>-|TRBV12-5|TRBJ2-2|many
CASGLDPSAQDTGELFF
TGTGCTAGTGGTTTGGACCCTTCAGCTCAGGACACCGGGGAGCTGTTTTTT
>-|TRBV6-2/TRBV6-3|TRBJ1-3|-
CASRSGFSGNAIYF
TGTGCCAGCAGATCGGGGTTCTCTGGAAACGCCATATATTTT
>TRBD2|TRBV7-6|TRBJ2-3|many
CASSLADESTDTQYF
TGTGCCAGCAGTCTAGCGGACGAAAGCACAGATACGCAGTATTTT
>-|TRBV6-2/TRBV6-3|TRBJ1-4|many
CASSGGGATNEKLFF
TGTGCCAGCAGTGGCGGAGGAGCAACTAATGAAAAACTGTTTTTT
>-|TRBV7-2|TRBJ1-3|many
CASSPFRASSGNTIYF
TGTGCCAGCAGCCCCTTTAGGGCGTCCTCTGGAAACACCATATATTTT
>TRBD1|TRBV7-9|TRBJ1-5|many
CASSLSGTESVDQPQHF
TGTGCCAGCAGCTTGTCCGGGACAGAGTCCGTGGATCAGCCCCAGCATTTT
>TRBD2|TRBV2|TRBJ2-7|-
CASSPTRGGGTYEQYF
TGTGCCAGCAGCCCTACTAGGGGCGGGGGGACCTACGAGCAGTACTTC
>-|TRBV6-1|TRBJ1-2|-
CASSEGGRVHGYTF
TGTGCCAGCAGTGAAGGGGGCAGGGTGCATGGCTACACCTTC
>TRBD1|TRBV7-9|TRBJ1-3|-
CASGGQGAVTSGNTIYF
TGTGCCAGCGGAGGACAGGGGGCCGTTACTTCTGGAAACACCATATATTTT
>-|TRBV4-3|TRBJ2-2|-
CASSQDRVRGPRTGELFF
TGCGCCAGCAGCCAAGATAGGGTCAGGGGTCCTAGGACCGGGGAGCTGTTTTTT
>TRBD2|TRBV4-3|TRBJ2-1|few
CASSQGTSGDFGYNEQFF
TGCGCCAGCAGCCAGGGGACTAGCGGGGATTTTGGGTACAATGAGCAGTTCTTC
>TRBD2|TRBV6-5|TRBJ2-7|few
CASSYSGGWAQPREQYF
TGTGCCAGCAGTTACTCGGGAGGGTGGGCCCAGCCGCGCGAGCAGTACTTC
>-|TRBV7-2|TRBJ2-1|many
CASSLEIALEQFF
TGTGCCAGCAGCTTAGAAATAGCGCTCGAGCAGTTCTTC
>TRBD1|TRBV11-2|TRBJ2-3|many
CASSSPGTGLSDTQYF
TGTGCCAGCAGCTCCCCGGGGACAGGGTTATCCGATACGCAGTATTTT
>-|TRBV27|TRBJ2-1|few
CASVGLYKAAYNEQFF
TGTGCCAGCGTGGGTTTATACAAGGCGGCCTACAATGAGCAGTTCTTC
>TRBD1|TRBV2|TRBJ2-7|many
CASTGTGSYEQYF
TGTGCCAGCACCGGGACAGGTTCCTACGAGCAGTACTTC
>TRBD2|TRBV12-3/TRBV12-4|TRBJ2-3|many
CASSFAGLVGGSTDTQYF
TGTGCCAGCAGTTTCGCGGGGCTGGTCGGGGGGAGCACAGATACGCAGTATTTT